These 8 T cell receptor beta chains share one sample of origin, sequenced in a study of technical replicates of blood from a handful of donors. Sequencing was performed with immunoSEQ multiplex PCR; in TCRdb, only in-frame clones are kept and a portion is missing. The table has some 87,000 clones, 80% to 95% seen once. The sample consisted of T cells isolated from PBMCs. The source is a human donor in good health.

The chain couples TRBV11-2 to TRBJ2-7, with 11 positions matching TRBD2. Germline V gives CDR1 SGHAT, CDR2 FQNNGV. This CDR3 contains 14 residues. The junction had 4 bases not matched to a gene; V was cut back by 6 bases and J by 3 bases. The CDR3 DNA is TGTGCCAGCAGTTACGGACTAGCGGGCTACGAGCAGTACTTC. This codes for CASSYGLAGYEQYF.

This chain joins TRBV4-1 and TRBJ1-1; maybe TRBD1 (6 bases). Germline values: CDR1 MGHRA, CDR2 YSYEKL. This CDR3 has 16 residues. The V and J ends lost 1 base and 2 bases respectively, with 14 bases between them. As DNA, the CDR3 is TGCGCCAGCAGCCAAGTTACCAGGGGTTTTAACACTGAAGCTTTCTTT. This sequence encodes CASSQVTRGFNTEAFF.

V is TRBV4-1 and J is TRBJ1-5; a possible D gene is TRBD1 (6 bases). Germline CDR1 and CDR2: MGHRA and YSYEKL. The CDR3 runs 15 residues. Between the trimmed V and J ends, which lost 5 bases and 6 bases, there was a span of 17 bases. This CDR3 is CASSSIGGQGQPQHF. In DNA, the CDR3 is TGCGCCAGCAGCTCCATCGGGGGGCAGGGTCAGCCCCAGCATTTT.

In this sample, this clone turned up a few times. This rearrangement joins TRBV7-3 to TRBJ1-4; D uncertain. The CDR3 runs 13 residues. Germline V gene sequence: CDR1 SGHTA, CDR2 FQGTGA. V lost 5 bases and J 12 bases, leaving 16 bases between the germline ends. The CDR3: CASSANLGSQLFF. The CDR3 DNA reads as TGTGCCAGCAGCGCGAATCTAGGTTCCCAACTGTTTTTT.

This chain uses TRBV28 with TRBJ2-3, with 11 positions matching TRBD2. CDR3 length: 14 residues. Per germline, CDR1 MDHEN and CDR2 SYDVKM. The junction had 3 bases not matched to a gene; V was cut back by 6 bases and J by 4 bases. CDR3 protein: CASRTSGKSDTQYF. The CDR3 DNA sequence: TGTGCCAGCAGGACTAGCGGGAAGTCAGATACGCAGTATTTT.

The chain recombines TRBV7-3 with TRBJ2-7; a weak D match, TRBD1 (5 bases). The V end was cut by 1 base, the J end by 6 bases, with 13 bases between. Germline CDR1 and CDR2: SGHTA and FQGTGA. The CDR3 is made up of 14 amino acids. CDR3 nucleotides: TGTGCCAGCAGCTTAAGGGGCGACAGTATCGAGCAGTACTTC. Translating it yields CASSLRGDSIEQYF.

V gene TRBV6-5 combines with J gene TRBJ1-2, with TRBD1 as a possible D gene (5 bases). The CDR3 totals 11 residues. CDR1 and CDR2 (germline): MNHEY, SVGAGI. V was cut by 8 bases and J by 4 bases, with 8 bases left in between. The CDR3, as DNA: TGTGCCAGCTATGACAGCTATGGCTACACCTTC. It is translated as CASYDSYGYTF.

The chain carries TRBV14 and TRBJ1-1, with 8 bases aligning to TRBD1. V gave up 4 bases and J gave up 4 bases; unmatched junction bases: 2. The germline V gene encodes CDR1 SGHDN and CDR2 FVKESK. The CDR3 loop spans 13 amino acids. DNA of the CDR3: TGTGCCAGCAGCCTTGGACAGGGCACTGAAGCTTTCTTT. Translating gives CASSLGQGTEAFF.